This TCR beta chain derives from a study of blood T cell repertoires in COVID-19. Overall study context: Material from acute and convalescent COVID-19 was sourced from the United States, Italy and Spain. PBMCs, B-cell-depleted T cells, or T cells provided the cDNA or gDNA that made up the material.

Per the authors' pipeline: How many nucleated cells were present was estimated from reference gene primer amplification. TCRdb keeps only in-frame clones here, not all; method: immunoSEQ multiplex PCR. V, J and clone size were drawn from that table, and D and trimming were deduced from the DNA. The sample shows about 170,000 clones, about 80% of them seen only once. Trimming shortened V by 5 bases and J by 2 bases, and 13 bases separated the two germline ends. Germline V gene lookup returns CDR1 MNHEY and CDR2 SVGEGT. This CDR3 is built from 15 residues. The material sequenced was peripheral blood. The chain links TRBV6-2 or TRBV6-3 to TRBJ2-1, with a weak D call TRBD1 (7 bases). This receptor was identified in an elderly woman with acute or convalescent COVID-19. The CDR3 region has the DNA TGTGCCAGCAGTCTAACAGGGGAGGCCTACAATGAGCAGTTCTTC. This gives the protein CASSLTGEAYNEQFF.